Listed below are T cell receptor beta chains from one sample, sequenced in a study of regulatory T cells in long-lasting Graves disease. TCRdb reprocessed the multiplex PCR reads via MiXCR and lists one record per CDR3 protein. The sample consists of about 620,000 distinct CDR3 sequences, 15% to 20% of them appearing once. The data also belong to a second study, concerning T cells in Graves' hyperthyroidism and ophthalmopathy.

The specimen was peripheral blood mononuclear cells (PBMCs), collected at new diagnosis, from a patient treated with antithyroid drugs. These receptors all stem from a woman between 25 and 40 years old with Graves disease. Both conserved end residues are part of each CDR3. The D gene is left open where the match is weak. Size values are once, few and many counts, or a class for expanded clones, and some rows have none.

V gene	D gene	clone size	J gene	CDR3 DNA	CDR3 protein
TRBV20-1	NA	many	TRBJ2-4	TGCAGTGCGGGGGAGTCAGGGCTTTTAAACATTCAGTACTTC	CSAGESGLLNIQYF
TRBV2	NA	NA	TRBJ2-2	TGTGCCAGCAGTGAATGGATAAGTGGGGAGCTGTTTTTT	CASSEWISGELFF
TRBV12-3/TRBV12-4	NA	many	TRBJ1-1	TGTGCCAGCAGTCCCCGGGACGGCGTAATGAACACTGAAGCTTTCTTT	CASSPRDGVMNTEAFF
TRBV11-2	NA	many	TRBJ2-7	TGTGCCAGCAGCTTAGTATTACCCGGGACTCACTACGAGCAGTACTTC	CASSLVLPGTHYEQYF
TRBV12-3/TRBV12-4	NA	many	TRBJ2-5	TGTGCCAGCAGTCCTCGAGGGTCTATTGGGGAGACCCAGTACTTC	CASSPRGSIGETQYF
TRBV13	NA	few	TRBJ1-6	TGTGCCAGCAGCTTAGGTGGGCAGGGTTGGTCACCCCTCCACTTT	CASSLGGQGWSPLHF
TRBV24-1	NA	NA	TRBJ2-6	TGTGCCACCAGCCCGGGACTCTCCAACTCTGGGGCCAACGTCCTGACTTTC	CATSPGLSNSGANVLTF
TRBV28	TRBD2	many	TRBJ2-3	TGTGCCAACAGGGGGACTAGCGGGAGGGGGGGTACGCAGTATTTT	CANRGTSGRGGTQYF
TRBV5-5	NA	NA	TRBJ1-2	TGTGCCAGCAGCCCTGCCTTTGTGCGGTCCTCCGGGGGCTACACCTTC	CASSPAFVRSSGGYTF
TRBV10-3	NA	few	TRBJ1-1	TGTGCCATCAGTGAGTCACCCCGGGGAGAGCAGACTGAAGCTTTCTTT	CAISESPRGEQTEAFF
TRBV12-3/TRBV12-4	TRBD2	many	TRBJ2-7	TGTGCCAGCAGTTTCGGCGGTAGGACTAGCGGCTCCTACGAGCAGTACTTC	CASSFGGRTSGSYEQYF
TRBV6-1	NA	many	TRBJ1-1	TGTGCCAGCAGGGAAGGGCCGAACACTGAAGCTTTCTTT	CASREGPNTEAFF
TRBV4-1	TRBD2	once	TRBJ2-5	TGCGCCAGCAGCCAGGGACTAGCGATGGAGACCCAGTACTTC	CASSQGLAMETQYF
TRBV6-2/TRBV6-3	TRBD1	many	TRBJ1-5	TGTGCCAGCATCCCGACAGGGCGAGGTCAGCCCCAGCATTTT	CASIPTGRGQPQHF
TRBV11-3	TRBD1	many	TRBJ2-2	TGTGCCAGCAGCCCCAGGGACAGTAACACCGGGGAGCTGTTTTTT	CASSPRDSNTGELFF
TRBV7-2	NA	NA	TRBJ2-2	TGTGCCAGCAGCCTCCGGGGTTGGGAGAGCGTGAACACCGGGGAGCTGTTTTTT	CASSLRGWESVNTGELFF
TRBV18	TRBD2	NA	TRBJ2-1	TGTGCCAGCTCACCAGACCGGGGGGGCGACTACAATGAGCAGTTCTTC	CASSPDRGGDYNEQFF
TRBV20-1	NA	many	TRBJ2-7	TGCAGTGCTAGAGGTCCCATTACGGCGAGTTACTTC	CSARGPITASYF
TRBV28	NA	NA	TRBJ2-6	TGTGCCAGCAGTTTAACCCCCTATGGTGGCAGGTCTGGGGCCAACGTCCTGATTTTC	CASSLTPYGGRSGANVLIF
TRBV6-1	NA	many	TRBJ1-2	TGTGCCAGCAGTGAAGCGTTCGACAGTAGCTACACCTTC	CASSEAFDSSYTF
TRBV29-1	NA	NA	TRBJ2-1	TGCAGCGTTGTATCCCTTTTGGACTACAATGAGCAGTTCTTC	CSVVSLLDYNEQFF
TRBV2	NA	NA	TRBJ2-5	TGTGCCAGCAGCTGGGGGCACGGACAAGAGACCCAGTACTTC	CASSWGHGQETQYF
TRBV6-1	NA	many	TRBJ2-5	TGTGCCACTTCGAAAGGTGCACACCAAGAGACCCAGTACTTC	CATSKGAHQETQYF
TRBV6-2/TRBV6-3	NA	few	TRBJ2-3	TGTGCCAGCAGAACTCGATCTAGCACAGATACGCAGTATTTT	CASRTRSSTDTQYF
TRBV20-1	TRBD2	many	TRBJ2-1	TGCAGTGCTAGAGGGCTAGCGGGAGGGGCCTACAATGAGCAGTTCTTC	CSARGLAGGAYNEQFF
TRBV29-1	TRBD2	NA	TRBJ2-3	TGCAGCGTTGAGCCAGCGGGAGTGGCGGATACGCAGTATTTT	CSVEPAGVADTQYF
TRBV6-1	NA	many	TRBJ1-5	TGTGCCAGCCGGCTGGATGGGTCAAGACATCAGCCCCAGCATTTT	CASRLDGSRHQPQHF
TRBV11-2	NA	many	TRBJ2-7	TGTGCCAGCAGCTTATGGCCACCAAAGGGGTACGAGCAGTACTTC	CASSLWPPKGYEQYF
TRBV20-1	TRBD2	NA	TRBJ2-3	TGCAGTGCGACCCGCCTTGGCGGGAGGTCAGATACGCAGTATTTT	CSATRLGGRSDTQYF
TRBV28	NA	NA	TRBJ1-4	TGTGCCAGCAGTTTCTCCCGAGGGCAAACTAATGAAAAACTGTTTTTT	CASSFSRGQTNEKLFF
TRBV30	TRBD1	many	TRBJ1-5	TGTGCCTGGAGTCTGGGACAGGGAGATCAGCCCCAGCATTTT	CAWSLGQGDQPQHF
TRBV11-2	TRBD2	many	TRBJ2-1	TGTGCCAGCAGCTTAACGGCGGGAGTCAATGAGCAGTTCTTC	CASSLTAGVNEQFF
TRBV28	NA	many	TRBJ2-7	TGTGCCACCTCAAAGGGGGGGACCTACGAGCAGTACTTC	CATSKGGTYEQYF
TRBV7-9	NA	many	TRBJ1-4	TGTGCCAGCAGCTTAAGTGTATTGGGGGAGGATGAAAAACTGTTTTTT	CASSLSVLGEDEKLFF
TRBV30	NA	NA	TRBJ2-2	TGTGCCTGGAGACTGGTAATGAACACCGGGGAGCTGTTTTTT	CAWRLVMNTGELFF
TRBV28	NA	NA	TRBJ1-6	TGTGCCAACAGTTACGGGGGGCGCGGCTCCTATAATTCACCCCTCCACTTT	CANSYGGRGSYNSPLHF
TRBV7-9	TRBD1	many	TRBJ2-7	TGTGCCAGCAGCTTAGAGGGACAGGGAAGGGTCGAGCAGTACTTC	CASSLEGQGRVEQYF
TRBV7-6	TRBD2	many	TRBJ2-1	TGTGCCTCCTCCGGGCTAGCGGAAATCTACAATGAGCAGTTCTTC	CASSGLAEIYNEQFF
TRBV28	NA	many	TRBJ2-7	TGTGCCAGCAGTTTATGGGGCGGGACAACCAGCTCCTACGAGCAGTACTTC	CASSLWGGTTSSYEQYF